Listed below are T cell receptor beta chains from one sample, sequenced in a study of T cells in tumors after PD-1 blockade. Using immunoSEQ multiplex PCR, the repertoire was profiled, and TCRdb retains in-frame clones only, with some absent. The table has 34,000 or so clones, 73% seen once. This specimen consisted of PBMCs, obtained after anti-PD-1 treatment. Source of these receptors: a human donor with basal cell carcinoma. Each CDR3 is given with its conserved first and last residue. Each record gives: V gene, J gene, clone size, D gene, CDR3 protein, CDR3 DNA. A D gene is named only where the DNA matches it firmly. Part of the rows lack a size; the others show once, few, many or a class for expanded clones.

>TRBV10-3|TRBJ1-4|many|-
CAISGYNEKLFF
TGTGCCATATCAGGGTATAATGAAAAACTGTTTTTT
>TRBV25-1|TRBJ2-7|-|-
CASSEVLGAYEQYF
TGTGCCAGCAGTGAAGTGCTGGGTGCGTACGAGCAGTACTTC
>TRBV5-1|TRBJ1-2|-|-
CASSLEGLVDGYTF
TGCGCCAGCAGCTTGGAGGGACTCGTGGATGGCTACACCTTC
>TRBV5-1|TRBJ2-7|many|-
CASSLGAEGREQYF
TGCGCCAGCAGCTTGGGGGCCGAGGGTCGAGAGCAGTACTTC
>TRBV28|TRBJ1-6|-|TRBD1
CASRPDRGSLNSPLHF
TGTGCCAGCAGACCCGACAGGGGTTCATTGAATTCACCCCTCCACTTT
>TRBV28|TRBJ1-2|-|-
CASRPSTTKGYTF
TGTGCCAGCAGACCCAGCACGACGAAAGGCTACACCTTC
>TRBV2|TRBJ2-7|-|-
CASSEVQVGEQYF
TGTGCCAGCAGTGAGGTCCAAGTCGGGGAGCAGTACTTC
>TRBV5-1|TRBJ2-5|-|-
CASSLVPSEGETQYF
TGCGCCAGCAGCTTGGTCCCTAGCGAAGGGGAGACCCAGTACTTC
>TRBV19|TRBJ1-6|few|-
CASSGRLYSPLHF
TGTGCCAGTAGTGGGCGGTTGTATTCACCCCTCCACTTT
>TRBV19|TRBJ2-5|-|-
CASSRDHGETQYF
TGTGCCAGTAGTAGAGATCATGGAGAGACCCAGTACTTC
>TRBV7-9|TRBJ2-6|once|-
CASSWGLTGANVLTF
TGTGCCAGCAGCTGGGGGCTAACTGGGGCCAACGTCCTGACTTTC
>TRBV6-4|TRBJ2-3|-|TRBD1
CASSDRWTGKGTDTQYF
TGTGCCAGCAGTGATCGCTGGACAGGGAAAGGCACAGATACGCAGTATTTT
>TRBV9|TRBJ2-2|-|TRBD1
CASSPSRDSYTGELFF
TGTGCCAGCAGTCCCAGCCGGGACAGCTACACCGGGGAGCTGTTTTTT
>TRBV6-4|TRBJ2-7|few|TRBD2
CGHNLGGRVSDEQYF
TGTGGTCACAATCTGGGTGGGAGGGTTTCGGACGAGCAGTACTTC
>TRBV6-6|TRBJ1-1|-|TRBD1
CASIPPGTGRNTEAFF
TGTGCCAGCATTCCGCCCGGGACAGGGAGGAACACTGAAGCTTTCTTT
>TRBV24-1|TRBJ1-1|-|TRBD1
CATSDSRDRDTEAFF
TGTGCCACCAGTGATTCGAGGGACAGGGACACTGAAGCTTTCTTT
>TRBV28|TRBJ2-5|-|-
CASRQETQYF
TGTGCCAGCAGACAAGAGACCCAGTACTTC
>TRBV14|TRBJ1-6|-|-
CASSPDWYSPLHF
TGTGCCAGCAGCCCGGACTGGTATTCACCCCTCCACTTT
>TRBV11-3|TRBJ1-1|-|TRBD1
CASSPGGGQGNTEAFF
TGTGCCAGCAGCCCAGGGGGTGGACAGGGGAACACTGAAGCTTTCTTT
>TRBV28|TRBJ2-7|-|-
CASRFRDTLQGNEQYF
TGTGCCAGCAGATTTCGGGACACCCTTCAGGGGAACGAGCAGTACTTC
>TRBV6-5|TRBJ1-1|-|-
CASSPPTGEAFF
TGTGCCAGCAGCCCCCCGACCGGGGAGGCTTTCTTT
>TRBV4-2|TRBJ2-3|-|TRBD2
CASSQEGRSGGPDTQYF
TGTGCCAGCAGCCAAGAAGGTAGATCGGGAGGGCCAGATACGCAGTATTTT
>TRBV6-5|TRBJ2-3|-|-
CASSTLRTDTQYF
TGTGCCAGCAGTACCCTTAGGACAGATACGCAGTATTTT
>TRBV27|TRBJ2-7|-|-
CASSSGPRYEQYF
TGTGCCAGCAGTTCCGGACCGCGGTACGAGCAGTACTTC
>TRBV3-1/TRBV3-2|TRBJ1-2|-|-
CASSLSNTHGYTF
TGTGCCAGCAGCCTTAGTAATACCCATGGCTACACCTTC
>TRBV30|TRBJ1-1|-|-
CAWSVGGSNTEAFF
TGTGCCTGGAGTGTCGGGGGGTCGAACACTGAAGCTTTCTTT
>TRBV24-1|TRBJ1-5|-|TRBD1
CATSDYGTVYYSNQPQHF
TGTGCCACCAGTGACTACGGGACAGTTTATTATAGCAATCAGCCCCAGCATTTT
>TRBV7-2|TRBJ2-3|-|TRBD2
CASSFSGGADTQYF
TGTGCCAGCAGCTTTAGCGGGGGGGCGGATACGCAGTATTTT
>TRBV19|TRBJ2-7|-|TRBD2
CATTAGGSSYEQYF
TGTGCCACTACGGCGGGGGGTAGCTCCTACGAGCAGTACTTC
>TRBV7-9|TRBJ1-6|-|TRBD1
CASREAGTVNNSPLHF
TGTGCCAGCAGAGAAGCCGGGACAGTCAATAATTCACCCCTCCACTTT
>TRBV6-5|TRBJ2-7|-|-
CASSYEAVPYEQYF
TGTGCCAGCAGTTACGAGGCGGTTCCCTACGAGCAGTACTTC
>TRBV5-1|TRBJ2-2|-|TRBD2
CASSPKTSGTGELFF
TGCGCCAGCAGCCCGAAGACTAGCGGGACCGGGGAGCTGTTTTTT
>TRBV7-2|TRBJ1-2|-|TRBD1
CASSPHRGQGLGYGYTF
TGTGCCAGCAGCCCACATAGGGGACAGGGGCTTGGCTATGGCTACACCTTC
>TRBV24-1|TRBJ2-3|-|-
CATSDSRLGGDTQYF
TGTGCCACCAGTGATTCGAGATTAGGAGGGGATACGCAGTATTTT
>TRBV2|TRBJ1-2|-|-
CASGGVRARGYTF
TGTGCCAGCGGGGGAGTGAGGGCGCGTGGCTACACCTTC
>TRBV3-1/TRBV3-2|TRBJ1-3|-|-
CASSQDRSSGNTIYF
TGTGCCAGCAGCCAAGACCGGAGCTCTGGAAACACCATATATTTT
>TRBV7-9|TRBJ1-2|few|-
CASSLTAGPAYGYTF
TGTGCCAGCAGCTTAACGGCGGGCCCGGCCTATGGCTACACCTTC
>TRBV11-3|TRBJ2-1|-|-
CASSQGEGEPSYNEQFF
TGTGCCAGCAGCCAGGGGGAGGGGGAACCCTCTTACAATGAGCAGTTCTTC
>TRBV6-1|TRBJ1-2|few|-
CASSETDPYGYTF
TGTGCCAGCAGTGAAACGGATCCCTATGGCTACACCTTC
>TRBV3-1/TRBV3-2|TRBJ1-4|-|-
CASSQGAFRAASYEKLFF
TGTGCCAGCAGCCAAGGGGCGTTTCGGGCCGCATCATACGAAAAACTGTTTTTT
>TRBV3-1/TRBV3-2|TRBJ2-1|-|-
CASSPEPQGYNEQFF
TGTGCCAGCAGCCCCGAGCCCCAGGGCTACAATGAGCAGTTCTTC
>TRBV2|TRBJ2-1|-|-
CASSPYNEQFF
TGTGCCAGCAGTCCTTACAATGAGCAGTTCTTC
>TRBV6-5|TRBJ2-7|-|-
CASSYSPYEQYF
TGTGCCAGCAGTTACTCCCCCTACGAGCAGTACTTC
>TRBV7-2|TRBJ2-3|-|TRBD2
CASSPGGPQDTQYF
TGTGCCAGCAGTCCGGGAGGGCCCCAAGATACGCAGTATTTT
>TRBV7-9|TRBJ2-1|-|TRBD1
CASSLEGDRAYNEQFF
TGTGCCAGCAGCTTAGAGGGGGACAGGGCCTACAATGAGCAGTTCTTC
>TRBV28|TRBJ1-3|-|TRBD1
CASTPGGTAGNTIYF
TGTGCCAGCACCCCGGGTGGGACAGCTGGAAACACCATATATTTT
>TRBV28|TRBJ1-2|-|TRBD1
CASRGQDRAHRSGYTF
TGTGCCAGCAGGGGCCAAGACAGGGCCCACAGGTCCGGCTACACCTTC
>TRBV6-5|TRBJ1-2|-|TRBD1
CASSTAGGYGYTF
TGTGCCAGCAGTACGGCAGGGGGATATGGCTACACCTTC
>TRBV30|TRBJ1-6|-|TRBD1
CAWSTPSGGSNSPLHF
TGTGCCTGGAGTACCCCCTCAGGGGGTTCTAATTCACCCCTCCACTTT
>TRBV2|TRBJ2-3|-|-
CASSYPAGGTDTQYF
TGTGCCAGCAGCTACCCGGCAGGGGGCACAGATACGCAGTATTTT
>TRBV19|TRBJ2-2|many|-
CASSISRNTGELFF
TGTGCCAGTAGTATATCTAGGAACACCGGGGAGCTGTTTTTT
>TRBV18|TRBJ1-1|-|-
CASSPTQGINTEAFF
TGTGCCAGCTCACCAACTCAGGGTATCAACACTGAAGCTTTCTTT
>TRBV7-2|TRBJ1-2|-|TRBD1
CASSSTGSTYGYTF
TGTGCCAGCAGCTCGACAGGGAGCACCTATGGCTACACCTTC
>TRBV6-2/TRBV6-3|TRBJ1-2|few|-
CASSPTTGLGGYTF
TGTGCCAGCAGCCCAACCACAGGGCTCGGTGGCTACACCTTC
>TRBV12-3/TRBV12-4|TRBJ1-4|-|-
CASSLRRLEKLFF
TGTGCCAGCAGTTTAAGGCGGCTTGAAAAACTGTTTTTT
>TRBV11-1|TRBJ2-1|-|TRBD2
CASSPEVAGGEEQFF
TGTGCCAGCAGCCCAGAGGTAGCGGGGGGCGAAGAGCAGTTCTTC
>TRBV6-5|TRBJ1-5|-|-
CASSLRRGRQPQHF
TGTGCCAGCAGTTTACGCAGGGGCAGGCAGCCCCAGCATTTT